This entry concerns a single TCR beta chain. Its target is not known. This sample stems from a study of T cells in tuberculosis. Across the study: This South African cohort compared adolescents with or without latent tuberculosis against adults with active tuberculosis. PBMC were archived before or within 7 days of starting treatment.

Broader study findings: Active tuberculosis patients had shorter CDR3-alpha; the beta difference was nonsignificant. Cases with active tuberculosis were adults, while controls were adolescents.

The repertoire was sequenced with immunoSEQ multiplex PCR; TCRdb's copy has only in-frame clones and lacks some. The repertoire holds tens of thousands of clones, with around 85% as singletons. Time point given: new active TB diagnosis, blood taken before or within 7 days of starting treatment. V shed 3 bases, J shed 3 bases, and the junction held 7 bases outside the gene matches. Looked up from germline, CDR1 is SGHRS and CDR2 is YFSETQ. CDR3 size: 16 residues. The sequencing here drew on PBMCs, taken at tuberculosis diagnosis. This chain links TRBV5-1 with TRBJ2-3, with 10 positions matching TRBD1. The clonotype originates from an adult with tuberculosis. Here the CDR3 DNA reads TGCGCCAGCAGCTCTTTCGACAGGGGGCTGACAGATACGCAGTATTTT. This encodes CASSSFDRGLTDTQYF.